The next 26 T cell receptor beta chains were all read from a single sample in a study of T cell clonality in common variable immunodeficiency. The repertoire was sequenced with immunoSEQ multiplex PCR; TCRdb's copy has only in-frame clones and lacks some. Listed for the sample are about 26,000 clones, none seen a single time. Study-level results: Fewer deletions and N-nucleotide insertions were reportedly seen in common variable immunodeficiency TCR beta sequences.

These receptors lack a known antigen. The sample was peripheral blood mononuclear cells. The receptor source for this set is a human donor with common variable immunodeficiency.

This clone was seen ten or more times. The read ends 3 residues early relative to the CDR3; the germline J gene fills the gap. The gene calls are TRBV7-6 and TRBJ2-3; 7 bases are a match to TRBD2. This CDR3 is 15 amino acids long. V gave up 6 bases and J gave up 2 bases; unmatched junction bases: 8. Germline CDR1 is SGHVS and CDR2 is FNYEAQ. The CDR3 region is CASRQLATSTDTQYF. The CDR3 bases that were read are TGTGCCAGCAGGCAACTAGCGACTTCCACAGATACG.

This clone was counted many times. The read finishes 3 residues shy of the CDR3 end, and the germline J gene is used to complete it. The rearrangement links TRBV5-1 to TRBJ2-2; D not resolved. Trimming removed 4 bases from V and 0 bases from J, with 13 bases in between. Germline V CDR1 and CDR2: SGHRS, YFSETQ. CDR3 length: 16 amino acids. The CDR3 sequence: CASSQSTTSNTGELFF. The CDR3 bases that were read are TGCGCCAGCAGCCAGTCCACTACTTCGAACACCGGGGAG.

This clone was recorded many times. The read ends 3 residues early relative to the CDR3; the germline J gene fills the gap. The chain recombines TRBV20-1 with TRBJ2-2; TRBD2 matches 8 bases. Trimming at V came to 0 bases and at J to 1 base, leaving 4 bases not matched to a gene. Germline lookup yields CDR1 DFQATT and CDR2 SNEGSKA (reference sequence). The CDR3 has 16 amino acids. CDR3 protein: CSARDIRGGNTGELFF. Incomplete CDR3 DNA: TGCAGTGCTAGAGATATTCGGGGGGGGAACACCGGGGAG.

This clone was detected many times. The read terminates 3 residues before the CDR3 end, so the remaining end is supplied by the germline J gene. V gene TRBV18 combines with J gene TRBJ1-2; D might be TRBD1 (6 bases). Trimming took 6 bases from V and 4 from J, leaving 12 bases between them. This CDR3 contains 13 residues. In germline, CDR1 is KGHSH, CDR2 LQKENI. CDR3 bases read: TGTGCCAGCTCGAAAGGACAGCCCTATGGC. This gives the protein CASSKGQPYG. The whole CDR3 is CASSKGQPYGYTF.

Ten or more counts support this clone. The read ends 3 residues early relative to the CDR3; the germline J gene fills the gap. This chain joins TRBV6-2 or TRBV6-3 and TRBJ2-1; tentative D call: TRBD2 (6 bases). V gave up 5 bases and J gave up 3 bases, with 14 bases separating them. In germline, CDR1 is MNHEY, CDR2 SVGEGT. This CDR3 is 15 amino acids long. CDR3 protein: CASSNPGLGYNEQFF. The DNA read from the CDR3 is TGTGCCAGCAGTAATCCGGGACTGGGCTACAATGAG.

Here the CDR3 reads CASSEAQSNQPQHF. CDR3 bases read: TGTGCCAGCAGTGAAGCACAAAGCAATCAGCCC. This chain links TRBV2 with TRBJ1-5; D is unresolved. The read is 3 residues too short to cover the CDR3 end, so that end is filled in from the germline J gene. CDR3 length equals 14 residues. Per the germline V gene, CDR1 is SNHLY and CDR2 is FYNNEI. V was clipped by 0 bases and J by 1 base, with 4 bases between them.

This clone was observed at least ten times. The CDR3 goes on 3 residues after the read ends, and that part is filled in from the germline J gene. The V gene is TRBV18, the J gene TRBJ2-6, with 7 bases fitting TRBD1. This CDR3 contains 18 residues. Germline assignment: CDR1 KGHSH and CDR2 LQKENI. J gave up 1 base and V 6 bases, and 12 bases lay outside the gene matches. CDR3 amino acids: CASSALQGSISGANVLTF. Incomplete CDR3 DNA: TGTGCCAGCTCTGCACTACAGGGGTCCATTTCTGGGGCCAACGTC. The entire variable domain, with the rest obtained from reference TRBV18 and TRBJ2-6, is as follows: NAGVMQNPRHLVRRRGQEARLRCSPMKGHSHVYWYRQLPEEGLKFMVYLQKENIIDESGMPKERFSAEFPKEGPSILRIQQVVRGDSAAYFCASSALQGSISGANVLTFGAGSRLTVL.

This clone was counted only a few times. From the germline J gene comes the end of the CDR3, since the read stops 3 residues before it. J is TRBJ2-1 and V is TRBV6-1, with 8 nucleotides matching TRBD2. After removal of 10 bases from V and 4 bases from J, the junction contained 12 bases not matched to a gene. The CDR3 spans 15 residues. Germline CDR1 reads MNHNS; CDR2 reads SASEGT. The CDR3 here is CANRESGSIYNEQFF. The CDR3 bases that were read are TGTGCCAACAGGGAAAGCGGGAGCATTTACAATGAG.

This clone showed up many times. The read comes to an end 3 residues before the CDR3 does, leaving the germline J gene to fill in the end. V and J are TRBV7-2 and TRBJ2-7; D gene uncertain. This CDR3 is 15 amino acids long. Per the germline V gene, CDR1 is SGHTA and CDR2 is FQGNSA. V shed 2 bases and J shed 2 bases, with 13 bases lying between them. The sequenced part of the CDR3 DNA is TGTGCCAGCAGCTTATACTCGTCCGGTGCCTACGAG. This gives the protein CASSLYSSGAYE. In full, the CDR3 is CASSLYSSGAYEQYF.

This clone was seen repeatedly, ten times or more. Read sequence stops 3 residues before the CDR3 end, and the germline J gene provides the missing end. V and J are TRBV6-1 and TRBJ2-3; 7 positions agree with TRBD2. V shed 3 bases and J 1 base; nucleotides not matched to a gene: 7. The CDR3 is made up of 16 amino acids. Germline V gene data show CDR1 as MNHNS and CDR2 as SASEGT. This CDR3 reads CASSDGEGPGTDTQYF. The covered CDR3 bases are TGTGCCAGCAGTGATGGGGAGGGGCCGGGCACAGATACG.

By share, this clone ranks as medium-sized. The read comes to an end 3 residues before the CDR3 does, leaving the germline J gene to fill in the end. V usage is TRBV20-1 and J usage is TRBJ2-3, with 7 bases identical to TRBD1. The CDR3 extends over 17 amino acids. From germline, CDR1 is DFQATT and CDR2 SNEGSKA (reference sequence). V lost 1 base, J lost 0 bases, and 10 bases stayed unmatched. The CDR3 bases that were read are TGCAGTGCTAGAGGTGTGGAGAGGGGGCCTAGCACAGATACG. This gives the protein CSARGVERGPSTDT. The entire CDR3 is CSARGVERGPSTDTQYF.

This clone appeared many times. The CDR3 is cut off 3 residues early in the read; its end comes from the germline J gene. The chain uses TRBV2 and TRBJ2-7; TRBD1 aligns across 8 bases. V lost 0 bases and J lost 5; bases outside the gene matches: 3. The CDR3 runs to 14 residues. Germline CDR1 and CDR2: SNHLY and FYNNEI. CDR3 sequence reads: CASSEAQGAHEQYF. The CDR3 bases that were read are TGTGCCAGCAGTGAAGCCCAGGGGGCACACGAG.

There are many counts of this clone. The CDR3 end is not reached by the read, which stops 3 residues before it; the germline J gene fills it in. V is TRBV6-1 and J is TRBJ2-2; D is undetermined. The CDR3 spans 14 residues. The germline V and J ends were trimmed by 4 bases and 3 bases, with 9 bases remaining between them. Germline loops: CDR1 MNHNS, CDR2 SASEGT. The CDR3: CASSAQTHTGELFF. CDR3 bases read: TGTGCCAGCAGTGCCCAGACTCACACCGGGGAG.

Note on this clone: The read falls 3 residues short of the CDR3 end, and the missing part is taken from the germline J gene. The chain uses TRBV11-1 and TRBJ1-1; 7 bases match TRBD1. The J segment lost 5 bases and the V segment lost 5 bases, leaving 2 bases of the junction unmatched. The germline gives CDR1 SGHAT, CDR2 FQDESV (reference sequence). There are 12 residues in the CDR3. The sequenced part of the CDR3 DNA is TGTGCCAGCAGCCCAGGGGGGACTGAA. Protein: CASSPGGTE. The entire CDR3 is CASSPGGTEAFF.

This clone was found many times. Read sequence stops 3 residues before the CDR3 end, and the germline J gene provides the missing end. The chain carries TRBV7-8 and TRBJ1-2; D is ambiguous. With 2 bases removed from V and 0 bases from J, the gap between germline ends came to 16 bases. This CDR3 comprises 17 residues. Germline V gene sequence: CDR1 SGHVS, CDR2 FQNEAQ. The sequenced part of the CDR3 DNA is TGTGCCAGCAGCTTACCCCCAGGAGGATCGCCTAACTATGGC. Its protein product is CASSLPPGGSPNYG. The CDR3 in full is CASSLPPGGSPNYGYTF.

This clone is labeled medium-sized. The missing CDR3 end, 3 residues past where the read stops, is filled in from the germline J gene. V gene TRBV28 combines with J gene TRBJ1-4; D gene ambiguous. V dropped 2 bases and J dropped 4 bases, with 17 bases sitting between them. The CDR3 is 17 amino acids. Germline values: CDR1 MDHEN, CDR2 SYDVKM. The sequenced CDR3 bases are TGTGCCAGCAGTTTACAGTCCCCGAGGGCCCTTAATGAAAAA. This codes for CASSLQSPRALNEK. The complete CDR3 protein is CASSLQSPRALNEKLFF.

There are many counts of this clone. The CDR3 end falls 3 residues outside the read, so it is completed with the germline J gene. The genes are TRBV20-1 and TRBJ2-1, with D possibly being TRBD1 (5 bases). The CDR3 is 14 residues long. Germline assignment: CDR1 DFQATT and CDR2 SNEGSKA (reference sequence). Trimming left V 2 bases short and J 3 bases short, with 11 bases between. The covered CDR3 bases are TGCAGTGCTAGAAAATCGACAGTCTACAATGAG. Translating it yields CSARKSTVYNE. The whole CDR3 region reads CSARKSTVYNEQFF.

Worth noting for this clone: The read terminates 3 residues ahead of where the CDR3 ends, so the germline J gene completes it. The chain is built from TRBV19 and TRBJ1-5; 8 bases map to TRBD1. Germline loops: CDR1 LNHDA, CDR2 SQIVND (reference sequence). V shed 4 bases and J 2 bases; nucleotides not matched to a gene: 7. This CDR3 has 16 residues. The CDR3 DNA, read in part, is TGTGCCAGTAGTAACCAGGGGGCGCGGGGCAATCAGCCC. Translating gives CASSNQGARGNQP. The entire CDR3 reads CASSNQGARGNQPQHF.

This clone was detected ten times or more. This CDR3 is CSASARPRGGGTNTGELFF. The DNA read from the CDR3 is TGCAGTGCTAGCGCCCGACCTAGGGGCGGGGGAACGAACACCGGGGAG. The chain uses TRBV20-1 and TRBJ2-2; 7 bases are a match to TRBD2. The read ends 3 residues early relative to the CDR3; the germline J gene fills the gap. After removal of 3 bases from V and 0 bases from J, the junction contained 16 bases not matched to a gene. Germline loops: CDR1 DFQATT, CDR2 SNEGSKA (reference sequence). The CDR3 covers 19 residues.

This clone was detected many times. The missing CDR3 end, 3 residues past where the read stops, is filled in from the germline J gene. V usage is TRBV30 and J usage is TRBJ1-2, with D tentatively TRBD1 (6 bases). The CDR3 is made up of 13 amino acids. Trimming cost V 2 bases and J 5 bases, with 12 bases left between them. The germline V gene encodes CDR1 GTSNPN and CDR2 SVGIG (reference sequence). Incomplete CDR3 DNA: TGTGCCTGGAGTCTTGGGGACACTTATGGC. Amino acid sequence: CAWSLGDTYG. The entire CDR3 protein is CAWSLGDTYGYTF.

As concerns this clone: The read halts 3 residues ahead of the CDR3 end, with the missing end drawn from the germline J gene. V gene TRBV20-1 combines with J gene TRBJ1-3; D ambiguous. V was clipped by 0 bases and J by 0 bases, with 6 bases between them. This CDR3 has 14 amino acids. Germline-derived CDR1 and CDR2 are DFQATT and SNEGSKA (reference sequence). CDR3 bases read: TGCAGTGCTAGAGAGGCGGGCTCTGGAAACACC. This sequence encodes CSAREAGSGNT. The CDR3 in full is CSAREAGSGNTIYF.

Of note for this clone: The sequenced fragment ends 3 residues before the CDR3 boundary, so the rest is inferred from the germline J gene. The chain recombines TRBV7-9 with TRBJ2-2; tentatively, D is TRBD1 (6 bases). Germline V CDR1 and CDR2: SEHNR, FQNEAQ (reference sequence). The CDR3 runs 14 residues. The germline V and J ends were trimmed by 4 bases and 3 bases, with 9 bases remaining between them. This chain's CDR3 is CASSYYRDTGELFF. CDR3 DNA (partial): TGTGCCAGCAGCTATTACAGGGACACCGGGGAG.

This clone was observed at least ten times. From the germline J gene comes the end of the CDR3, since the read stops 3 residues before it. The chain carries TRBV18 and TRBJ2-3, with D perhaps TRBD1 (5 bases). V lost 1 base, J lost 7 bases, and 9 bases lay in between. CDR1 KGHSH and CDR2 LQKENI come from the germline V gene. This CDR3 spans 13 amino acids. The CDR3 protein is CASSPLPGNTQYF. The covered CDR3 bases are TGTGCCAGCTCACCACTTCCAGGGAATACG.

Of note for this clone: The DNA ends 3 residues before the CDR3 does, and the rest of the CDR3 is filled in from the germline J gene. This chain links TRBV7-8 with TRBJ1-6; TRBD1 might be the D (5 bases). V lost 2 bases, J lost 9 bases, and 14 bases lay in between. The CDR3 consists of 15 residues. CDR1 and CDR2 from the germline V gene are SGHVS and FQNEAQ. Incomplete CDR3 DNA: TGTGCCAGCAGCTTATGGCAGGCTCAGGGTTCACCC. Encoded protein: CASSLWQAQGSP. The whole CDR3 is CASSLWQAQGSPLHF.

The sequenced part of the CDR3 DNA is TGTGCCAGCAGTCGGACAGGGGCTTACGAG. This encodes CASSRTGAYE. The complete CDR3 reads CASSRTGAYEQYF. The chain links TRBV2 to TRBJ2-7, with 9 bases aligning to TRBD1. The CDR3 end lies 3 residues beyond the end of the read and is filled in from the germline J gene. The CDR3 is 13 residues long. Germline-derived CDR1 and CDR2 are SNHLY and FYNNEI. The V gene end was trimmed by 5 bases and the J gene end by 4 bases; junction bases not matched to a gene: 3.

This clone was detected a few times. The read falls 3 residues short of the CDR3 end, and the missing part is taken from the germline J gene. V and J are TRBV19 and TRBJ2-2; 14 nucleotides line up with TRBD2. The V gene end was trimmed by 5 bases and the J gene end by 2 bases; junction bases not matched to a gene: 13. CDR3 size: 20 residues. The germline V gene encodes CDR1 LNHDA and CDR2 SQIVND (reference sequence). CDR3 loop: CASSLKGPGTSGSNTGELFF. The sequenced CDR3 bases are TGTGCCAGTAGTTTAAAAGGTCCCGGGACTAGCGGGAGTAACACCGGGGAG.